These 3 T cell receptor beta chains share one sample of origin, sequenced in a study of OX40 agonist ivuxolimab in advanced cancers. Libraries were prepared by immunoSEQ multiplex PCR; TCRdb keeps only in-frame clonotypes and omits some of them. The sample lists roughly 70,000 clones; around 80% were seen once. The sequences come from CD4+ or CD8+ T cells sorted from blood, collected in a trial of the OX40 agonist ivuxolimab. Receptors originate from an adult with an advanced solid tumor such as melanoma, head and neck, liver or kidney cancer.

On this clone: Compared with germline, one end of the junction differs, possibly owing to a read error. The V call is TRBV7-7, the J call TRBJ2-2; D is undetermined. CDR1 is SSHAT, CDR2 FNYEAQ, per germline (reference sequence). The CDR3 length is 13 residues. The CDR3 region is CASSIQDTGELFF. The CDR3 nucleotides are TGTGCTAGCAGCATCCAGGACACCGGGGAGCTGTTTTTT.

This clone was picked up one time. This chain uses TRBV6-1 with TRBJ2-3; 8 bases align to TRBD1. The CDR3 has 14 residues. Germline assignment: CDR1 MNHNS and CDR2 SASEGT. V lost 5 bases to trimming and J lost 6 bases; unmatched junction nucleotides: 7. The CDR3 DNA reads TGTGCCAGCAGTTATGCTCAGGGGGCGGATACGCAGTATTTT. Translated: CASSYAQGADTQYF.

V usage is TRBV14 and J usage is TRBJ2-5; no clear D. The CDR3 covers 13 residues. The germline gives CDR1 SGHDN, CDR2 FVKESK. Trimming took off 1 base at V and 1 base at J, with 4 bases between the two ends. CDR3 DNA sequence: TGTGCCAGCAGCCAAGCCCCCCAAGAGACCCAGTACTTC. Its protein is CASSQAPQETQYF.